This T cell receptor beta chain was profiled in a study of prognosis after radiotherapy for stage I lung cancer (dated by TCRdb to about 2021). Background for the entire study: Between early 2018 and early 2019, roughly 19 patients with stage I NSCLC were enrolled in Nanjing, China. Roughly 14 of the patients presented with newly diagnosed primary stage I lung tumors; four to six had oligometastatic NSCLC following surgical resection of the primary tumor. About 20% of the 19 patients developed distant metastases after SBRT, at a median of roughly 7 months; the other 15 showed no significant progression. Every patient was regarded as medically inoperable, because of comorbidities in some twelve cases and refusal of surgery in roughly 7 cases. Concurrent therapy was not administered to any patient alongside SBRT. Using image-guided IMRT or VMAT, SBRT was delivered in 3 to 5 fractions at a biologically effective dose of at least 100 Gy. Roughly 12 patients had adenocarcinoma and 6 or 7 had squamous cell carcinoma as the tumor histology. The study sequenced approximately 40 blood samples from some 19 patients, one before and one after SBRT per patient. Ages in the cohort of some 13 men and a handful of women ranged from about 53 to 84 years, with a median of 74. Peripheral blood TCR beta repertoires were profiled in stage I NSCLC patients before and after stereotactic body radiotherapy, and the repertoires were related to distant failure. Broader findings and caveats from the paper: Whether the expanded TCR clones were tumor-specific was not determined. The study was limited by its small cohort and short follow-up, and the findings require independent validation. Differences by metastasis status were reportedly seen in TRBV and TRBJ usage frequencies, involving two V genes at baseline and, after SBRT, several V genes and two J genes. No adjustment for multiple comparisons was applied to any of the reported P values. Post-SBRT Shannon entropy and its change from baseline were lower in patients who developed distant metastases; baseline Shannon entropy was not associated with metastases. A decrease in unique TCR clone counts was observed after SBRT (median 10,088 before versus fewer than 8,000 after; Wilcoxon paired P=0.011).

All patients had node-negative disease on CT and PET/CT, and none had a history of other malignancies or prior chemotherapy or radiotherapy. At each of the two time points, 5.5 to 6 milliliters of peripheral venous blood were collected into EDTA tubes. Ficoll-Paque Plus density-gradient centrifugation was used to isolate PBMCs. Samples were stored at -80°C immediately after collection until analysis. Two rounds of multiplex PCR were used to amplify the TCR beta CDR3 region from genomic DNA. The first PCR round used primers specific to each TRBV and TRBJ gene, and the primer sequences were filed in Chinese patent CN105087789A. The second PCR round used universal primers. The Roche High Pure PCR Template Preparation Kit was used to extract genomic DNA from frozen PBMCs. An Illumina HiSeq 3000 was used to sequence the libraries paired-end with 151 bp reads. On the study's bioinformatics: Raw reads lacking the multiplex PCR primer sequences were removed with CutAdapt. High-quality paired reads were merged into contigs with PEAR. TRB V, D and J gene segments were assigned to each contig with MiXCR by alignment to reference sequences. To remove sequencing errors, CDR3 sequences were clustered according to base quality and sequence similarity. Shannon entropy normalized by the natural log of productive TCR sequence number was used as the measure of diversity. Clonality was defined as one minus Shannon entropy divided by the natural log of the number of unique clonotypes. Progression-free survival cut-offs for repertoire metrics were chosen using the Youden index of ROC curves, with analyses run in R 3.5.3. The public reads were reprocessed in TCRdb via fastp at Q25 and MiXCR, keeping in-frame beta chains. Rows are unified per CDR3 protein, each entry keeping the most common DNA and genes. TCRdb assigned the V and J calls; the authors' analysis was not used. This sample gives tens of thousands of distinct CDR3 sequences in total; about 41% of them show up just once. About 32% of the sample is in the top ten clones.

This clonotype has a count of ten or more. Its antigen is still unknown. Base qualities are not provided; no much larger clone lies one nucleotide away. Spanning cysteine to phenylalanine, the CDR3 consists of 15 amino acids. The CDR3 DNA has 45 bases and is translated from base 1. V drops 5 bases and J drops 4 bases, leaving 17 bases in between. The germline V gene sets CDR1 to SGHTA and CDR2 to FQGNSA. The chain was built from TRBV7-2 and TRBJ1-2; the D gene is possibly TRBD1, with 6 bases matching. This clonotype was obtained from a donor aged 50 or older with non-small cell lung cancer. The input for sequencing was PBMCs, taken before or after stereotactic body radiation therapy (not recorded which). Here is the DNA: TGTGCCAGCAGCCCCGTCACAGGGAAAGGCTATGGCTACACCTTC. Its translation is CASSPVTGKGYGYTF.